The 8 T cell receptor beta chains listed next were all sequenced from one sample in a study of Graves' ophthalmopathy and Graves' hyperthyroidism. TCR beta CDR3 regions were amplified from RNA transcripts. The workflow started with a first-round RT-PCR run with HTBI primers and then moved on to a second-round multiplex PCR. TCRdb fed the multiplex PCR reads into MiXCR, producing one record per CDR3 protein. The sample shows about 700,000 distinct CDR3 sequences, 35% to 45% of them seen only once. The sample comprised peripheral blood. These receptors were taken from an adult man with Graves' ophthalmopathy.

Comments on this clonotype: With a much larger clone just one base away, this may be a read error. This chain joins TRBV24-1 and TRBJ1-4; D is possibly TRBD1 (5 bases). The V and J ends lost 7 bases and 8 bases respectively, with 7 bases between them. The CDR3 runs 11 residues. The germline V gene encodes CDR1 KGHDR and CDR2 SFDVKD. The CDR3 sequence is CATRRGEKLFF. CDR3 coding DNA: TGTGCCACCAGGAGGGGCGAAAAACTGTTTTTT.

The chain uses TRBV2 and TRBJ2-7; D perhaps matches TRBD1 (7 bases). The J call is uncertain, as TRBJ2-1 better fits the DNA end. The CDR3 is made up of 10 amino acids. Germline CDR1 reads SNHLY; CDR2 reads FYNNEI. CDR3: CASSGGEQFF. The CDR3 nucleotides read TGTGCCAGCTCAGGGGGGGAGCAGTTCTTC.

The sample holds many counts of this clonotype. The genes are TRBV7-2 and TRBJ2-7, with no clear D. Germline CDR1 reads SGHTA; CDR2 reads FQGNSA. This CDR3 comprises 15 residues. Trimming cost V 4 bases and J 0 bases, with 13 bases left between them. The CDR3 sequence: CASSSPGELSYEQYF. The DNA for the CDR3 is TGTGCCAGCAGCTCCCCCGGAGAGCTCTCCTACGAGCAGTACTTC. The full variable domain, its missing parts supplied by reference TRBV7-2 and TRBJ2-7, is GAGVSQSPSNKVTEKGKDVELRCDPISGHTALYWYRQSLGQGLEFLIYFQGNSAPDKSGLPSDRFSAERTGGSVSTLTIQRTQQEDSAVYLCASSSPGELSYEQYFGPGTRLTVT.

This clonotype was seen at least ten times. This chain connects TRBV2 to TRBJ2-7; TRBD2 matches 9 bases. The V gene end was trimmed by 1 base and the J gene end by 5 bases; junction bases not matched to a gene: 9. Germline assignment: CDR1 SNHLY and CDR2 FYNNEI. The CDR3 spans 16 residues. This CDR3 is CASSEDVGGLAHEQYF. CDR3 DNA: TGTGCCAGCAGTGAAGATGTCGGGGGACTAGCCCACGAGCAGTACTTC.

For this clonotype: The CDR3 ends on some other residue instead of the conserved phenylalanine or tryptophan, so this is likely a read error. It is unclear where the CDR3 begins or ends on the DNA, so no DNA is shown, and the CDR3 is as TCRdb lists it. This chain uses TRBV7-2 with TRBJ1-2; the table gives TRBD1 as D, unverified against the DNA. Per germline, CDR1 SGHTA and CDR2 FQGNSA. From its first to its last residue, the CDR3 has 15 amino acids. CDR3 amino acids: CASSRGQGADYGCTS.

This clonotype was seen only a few times. V usage is TRBV5-1 and J usage is TRBJ2-2; 13 positions match TRBD2. V shed 3 bases, J shed 4 bases, and the junction held 3 bases outside the gene matches. Germline assignment: CDR1 SGHRS and CDR2 YFSETQ. The CDR3 length is 16 residues. CDR3 residues: CASSSLAGGVTGELFF. As DNA, the CDR3 is TGCGCCAGCAGCTCACTAGCGGGAGGGGTCACCGGGGAGCTGTTTTTT.

The sample holds many counts of this clonotype. This chain joins TRBV2 and TRBJ2-7; D is unresolved. The CDR3 covers 14 residues. The V end was cut by 1 base, the J end by 6 bases, with 13 bases between. Looked up from germline, CDR1 is SNHLY and CDR2 is FYNNEI. The CDR3 bases are TGTGCCAGCAGTGAAGGCGTTGGGGTAAGCGAGCAGTACTTC. It specifies CASSEGVGVSEQYF.

This chain connects TRBV11-1 to TRBJ1-2, with D maybe TRBD1 (5 bases). Germline CDR1 is SGHAT and CDR2 is FQDESV (reference sequence). The CDR3 length is 15 residues. Trimming took off 6 bases at V and 4 bases at J, with 18 bases between the two ends. CDR3 sequence (DNA): TGTGCCAGCAGTGCAAAACCGGGACTGAGCTATGGCTACACCTTC. Translated: CASSAKPGLSYGYTF.